The source of this TCR beta chain is a study of shared clonotypes between healthy human individuals. Only in-frame clones appear in the TCRdb table, and some are missing; sequencing was by immunoSEQ multiplex PCR. The sample carries about 2 million clones, about 95% recorded once. V lost 0 bases, J lost 5 bases, and 11 bases lay in between. CDR1 and CDR2 (germline): SGHRS, YFSETQ. The CDR3 loop spans 14 amino acids. Terminally differentiated effector memory CD45RA+ cells were excluded by CCR7 positive selection of CD45RO-negative cells. The sequence came from a man aged 18-30 years in good health. The material sequenced was naive CD8+ T cells sorted from blood. The rearrangement uses TRBV5-1 and TRBJ1-1; D remains unclear. The CDR3 sequence is CASSLEGPVTEAFF. CDR3 coding DNA: TGCGCCAGCAGCTTGGAAGGGCCCGTAACTGAAGCTTTCTTT.